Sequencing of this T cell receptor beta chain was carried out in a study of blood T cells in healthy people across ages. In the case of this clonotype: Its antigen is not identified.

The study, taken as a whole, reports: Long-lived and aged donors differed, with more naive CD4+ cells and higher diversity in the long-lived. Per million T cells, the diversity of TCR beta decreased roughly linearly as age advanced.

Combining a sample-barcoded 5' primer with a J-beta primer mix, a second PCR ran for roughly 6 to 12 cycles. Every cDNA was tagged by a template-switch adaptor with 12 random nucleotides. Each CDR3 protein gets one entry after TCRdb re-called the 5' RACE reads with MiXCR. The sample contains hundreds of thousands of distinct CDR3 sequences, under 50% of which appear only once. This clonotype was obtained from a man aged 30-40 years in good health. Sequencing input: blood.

The CDR3 here is CASSARDSNLYEQYF. Here the CDR3 DNA reads TGTGCCAGCAGCGCCCGGGACAGCAACCTCTACGAGCAGTACTTC. This chain joins TRBV9 and TRBJ2-7, with 7 bases aligning to TRBD1. V trimming: 3 bases; J trimming: 3 bases; junction bases outside the gene matches: 9. The CDR3 length is 15 residues. Germline V lookup: CDR1 SGDLS, CDR2 YYNGEE.